The sample holds a few counts of the clone carrying this T cell receptor beta chain. The CDR3 is 16 residues long. Germline lookup yields CDR1 KGHSH and CDR2 LQKENI. This entry belongs to a study of blood T cells in healthy people across ages. Combining a sample-barcoded 5' primer with a J-beta primer mix, a second PCR ran for about 7 to 11 cycles. Paired-end reads containing CDR3 totaled no fewer than 2.5 million for each sample. TCRdb recomputed calls from the 5' RACE reads with MiXCR, one row per CDR3 protein. The table lists roughly 900,000 distinct CDR3 sequences, around 48% of them singletons, with 10% to 15% in the top ten.

Material: blood. This receptor was obtained from a man aged 25-40 years in good health. This chain links TRBV18 with TRBJ2-7; 12 nucleotides line up with TRBD2. The end of the DNA fits TRBJ2-5 better, so the J call may be wrong. The CDR3 protein is CASSPGTSGRQETQYF. The DNA for the CDR3 is TGTGCCAGCTCACCAGGGACTAGCGGGCGCCAAGAGACCCAGTACTTC.